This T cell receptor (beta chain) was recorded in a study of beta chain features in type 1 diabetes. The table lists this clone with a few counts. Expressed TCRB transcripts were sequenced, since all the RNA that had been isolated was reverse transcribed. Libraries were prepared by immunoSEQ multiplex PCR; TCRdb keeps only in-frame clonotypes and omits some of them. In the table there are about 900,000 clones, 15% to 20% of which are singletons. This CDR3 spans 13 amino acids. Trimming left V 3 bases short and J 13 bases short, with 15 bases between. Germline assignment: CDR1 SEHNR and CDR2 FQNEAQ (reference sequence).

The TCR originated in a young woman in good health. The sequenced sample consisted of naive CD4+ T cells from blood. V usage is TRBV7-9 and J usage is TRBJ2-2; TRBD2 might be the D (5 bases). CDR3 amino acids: CASSFEGSRGLFF. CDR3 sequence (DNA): TGTGCCAGCAGCTTTGAGGGCAGTCGGGGGCTGTTTTTT.